These T cell receptor beta chains were read from a single sample in a study of T cell changes during pregnancy in multiple sclerosis. Assay used: immunoSEQ multiplex PCR; TCRdb lists only in-frame clones, some missing. The table records over 45,000 clones, 89% of them present only once. Sequenced here: peripheral blood, sampled after pregnancy. The receptor set was obtained from a female donor with multiple sclerosis, enrolled in a pregnancy study. Each CDR3 is given with its conserved first and last residue. A D gene is named only where the DNA matches it firmly. Clone size, where shown, is once, few, many, or a class for clones that have expanded.

abundance: NA
v_gene: TRBV5-1
j_gene: TRBJ1-1
d_gene: NA
CDR3nt: TGCGCCAGCAGCTTTCAGGGGCCGCCATCTGATGAAGCTTTCTTT
CDR3aa: CASSFQGPPSDEAFF

abundance: few
v_gene: TRBV29-1
j_gene: TRBJ1-1
d_gene: NA
CDR3nt: TGCAGCGTCACGGGGGGCTGGGGGATGAACACTGAAGCTTTCTTT
CDR3aa: CSVTGGWGMNTEAFF

abundance: NA
v_gene: TRBV29-1
j_gene: TRBJ1-1
d_gene: TRBD1
CDR3nt: TGCAGCGTTTTCCGGGACAGCAACACTGAAGCTTTCTTT
CDR3aa: CSVFRDSNTEAFF

abundance: NA
v_gene: TRBV18
j_gene: TRBJ1-2
d_gene: NA
CDR3nt: TGTGCCAGCTCACCACAGGAGATGGCCTATGGCTACACCTTC
CDR3aa: CASSPQEMAYGYTF

abundance: once
v_gene: TRBV9
j_gene: TRBJ1-3
d_gene: NA
CDR3nt: TGTGCCAGCAGCGTAGTCGGACAGAGCGGAAACACCATATATTTT
CDR3aa: CASSVVGQSGNTIYF

abundance: NA
v_gene: TRBV5-1
j_gene: TRBJ2-3
d_gene: NA
CDR3nt: TGCGCCAGCAGCTTGGATACGGGACTTAGCACAGATACGCAGTATTTT
CDR3aa: CASSLDTGLSTDTQYF

abundance: few
v_gene: TRBV5-1
j_gene: TRBJ1-5
d_gene: NA
CDR3nt: TGCGCCAGCAGCTTGGGGGGGACTTCCAATCAGCCCCAGCATTTT
CDR3aa: CASSLGGTSNQPQHF

abundance: once
v_gene: TRBV14
j_gene: TRBJ1-2
d_gene: TRBD1
CDR3nt: TGTGCCAGCAGCCAAGGGTGGGGACAGGAGCTTAACTATGGCTACACCTTC
CDR3aa: CASSQGWGQELNYGYTF

abundance: NA
v_gene: TRBV28
j_gene: TRBJ1-2
d_gene: TRBD1
CDR3nt: TGTGCCAGCAGTCCCGGGACAGTGACCCTATGGGGCTACACCTTC
CDR3aa: CASSPGTVTLWGYTF

abundance: NA
v_gene: TRBV20-1
j_gene: TRBJ2-7
d_gene: NA
CDR3nt: TGCAGTCTCTGGAGCTCCTACGAGCAGTACTTC
CDR3aa: CSLWSSYEQYF

abundance: NA
v_gene: TRBV5-1
j_gene: TRBJ2-1
d_gene: NA
CDR3nt: TGCGCCAGCAGCTTGTACGGGGGATCCTACAATGAGCAGTTCTTC
CDR3aa: CASSLYGGSYNEQFF

abundance: NA
v_gene: TRBV6-5
j_gene: TRBJ2-5
d_gene: NA
CDR3nt: TGTGCCAGCAGCCCCCCCGGCAGGGAGGTTGAGACCCAGTACTTC
CDR3aa: CASSPPGREVETQYF

abundance: NA
v_gene: TRBV5-1
j_gene: TRBJ2-5
d_gene: TRBD2
CDR3nt: TGCGCCAGCAGCTTCGGACTAGCGGGGCAAGAGACCCAGTACTTC
CDR3aa: CASSFGLAGQETQYF

abundance: NA
v_gene: TRBV6-1
j_gene: TRBJ2-1
d_gene: NA
CDR3nt: TGTGCCAGCAGTGAGGTTTACCGGGGCAATGAGCAGTTCTTC
CDR3aa: CASSEVYRGNEQFF

abundance: NA
v_gene: TRBV7-7
j_gene: TRBJ1-1
d_gene: NA
CDR3nt: TGTGCTAGCAGCTTAGCCGACAGGAACACTGAAGCTTTCTTT
CDR3aa: CASSLADRNTEAFF

abundance: NA
v_gene: TRBV9
j_gene: TRBJ2-3
d_gene: NA
CDR3nt: TGTGCCAGCAGCGTAGGGGCAAGCCGCACAGATACGCAGTATTTT
CDR3aa: CASSVGASRTDTQYF

abundance: NA
v_gene: TRBV7-2
j_gene: TRBJ2-7
d_gene: NA
CDR3nt: TGTGCCAGCAGCCTTGGCGGGGACTCCTACGAGCAGTACTTC
CDR3aa: CASSLGGDSYEQYF